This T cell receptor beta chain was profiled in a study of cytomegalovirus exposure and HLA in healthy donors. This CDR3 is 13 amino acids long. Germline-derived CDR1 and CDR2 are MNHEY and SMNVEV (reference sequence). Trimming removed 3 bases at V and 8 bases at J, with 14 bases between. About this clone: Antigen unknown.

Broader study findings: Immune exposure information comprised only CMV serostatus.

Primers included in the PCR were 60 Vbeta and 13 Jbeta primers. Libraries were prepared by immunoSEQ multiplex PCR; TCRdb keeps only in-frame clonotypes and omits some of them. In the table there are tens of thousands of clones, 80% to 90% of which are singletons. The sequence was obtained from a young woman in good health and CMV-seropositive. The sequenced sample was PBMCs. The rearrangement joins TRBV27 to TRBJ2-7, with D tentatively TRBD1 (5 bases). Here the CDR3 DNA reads TGTGCCAGCAGTTTCGAGCGACAGACTCAGCAGTACTTC. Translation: CASSFERQTQQYF.